Below are 21 T cell receptor beta chains sequenced from a single sample in a study of blood T cell repertoires in COVID-19. The protocol was immunoSEQ multiplex PCR, while the TCRdb copy is restricted to in-frame clones and leaves out a portion. The repertoire holds 120,000 or so clones, approximately 79% seen once, with about 2.7% in the top ten. The sample taken for sequencing was peripheral blood. These receptors originate from a man aged 45-65 years with acute or convalescent COVID-19.

V gene TRBV3-1 (or the pseudogene TRBV3-2) combines with J gene TRBJ1-1, with D unresolved. V shed 4 bases and J shed 1 base, with 13 bases lying between them. The CDR3 is 15 amino acids. The germline gives CDR1 LGHDT, CDR2 YNNKEL (reference sequence). CDR3 nucleotide sequence: TGTGCCAGCAGCCCTATCCTCCCCGGGAACACTGAAGCTTTCTTT. As protein: CASSPILPGNTEAFF.

This clone has just a few counts. The rearrangement uses TRBV19 and TRBJ2-3; no reliable D call. In germline, CDR1 is LNHDA, CDR2 SQIVND (reference sequence). The V gene lost 4 bases and the J gene lost 2 bases, with 13 bases spanning the gap. The CDR3 runs to 15 residues. The CDR3 bases are TGTGCCAGTAGTACCCATGACTCCTACACAGATACGCAGTATTTT. This sequence encodes CASSTHDSYTDTQYF.

This clone came up many times. The chain recombines TRBV5-4 with TRBJ2-7, with D perhaps TRBD2 (6 bases). The CDR3 contains 13 residues. CDR1 is SGHNT, CDR2 YYREEE, per germline (reference sequence). Deletions cut 1 base from V and 5 bases from J, with 10 bases between. The CDR3 reads CASSLRAGNEQYF. Here the CDR3 DNA reads TGTGCCAGCAGCTTGAGGGCGGGGAACGAGCAGTACTTC.

This chain connects TRBV5-4 to TRBJ2-3; a weak D match, TRBD2 (6 bases). This CDR3 contains 15 residues. Germline-derived CDR1 and CDR2 are SGHNT and YYREEE (reference sequence). V shed 4 bases and J shed 0 bases, with 12 bases lying between them. The CDR3 reads CASSGRDLSTDTQYF. CDR3 bases: TGTGCCAGCAGCGGCCGGGACTTAAGCACAGATACGCAGTATTTT.

This clone was counted only a few times. The CDR3 DNA follows: TGTGCCAGCAACACCGAGGAAGGGCCCCAGCATTTT. This gives the protein CASNTEEGPQHF. V gene TRBV11-2 combines with J gene TRBJ1-5; D is undetermined. From germline, CDR1 is SGHAT and CDR2 FQNNGV. V lost 7 bases and J lost 9, with 13 bases in between. The CDR3 contains 12 residues.

The chain has TRBV29-1 and TRBJ2-4; D gene uncertain. The CDR3 has 14 residues. CDR1 and CDR2 from the germline V gene are SQVTM and ANQGSEA. Trimming shortened V by 7 bases and J by 7 bases, and 20 bases separated the two germline ends. For the CDR3, the DNA is TGCAGCGCCGGAGAGGTAGCCGTAGGTAACATTCAGTACTTC. Amino acids: CSAGEVAVGNIQYF.

This chain connects TRBV5-4 to TRBJ2-3, with 7 bases matching TRBD1. The CDR3 sequence is 15 residues long. V dropped 4 bases and J dropped 5; count of bases not matched to a gene: 10. From germline, CDR1 is SGHNT and CDR2 YYREEE (reference sequence). CDR3 loop: CASSPDPDREDTQYF. In DNA, the CDR3 is TGTGCCAGCAGCCCAGACCCCGACAGGGAAGATACGCAGTATTTT. The full variable domain, its missing parts supplied by reference TRBV5-4 and TRBJ2-3, is ETGVTQSPTHLIKTRGQQVTLRCSSQSGHNTVSWYQQALGQGPQFIFQYYREEENGRGNFPPRFSGLQFPNYSSELNVNALELDDSALYLCASSPDPDREDTQYFGPGTRLTVL.

This clone was picked up a small number of times. J is TRBJ1-5 and V is TRBV7-2; 8 nucleotides align to TRBD1. CDR1 SGHTA and CDR2 FQGNSA come from the germline V gene. The V gene end was trimmed by 1 base and the J gene end by 0 bases; junction bases not matched to a gene: 2. The CDR3 has 16 residues. This CDR3 is CASSLGGQGSNQPQHF. Here the CDR3 DNA reads TGTGCCAGCAGCTTAGGAGGACAGGGTAGCAATCAGCCCCAGCATTTT.

This clone was counted a few times. V gene TRBV27 combines with J gene TRBJ1-6; the D gene is possibly TRBD1 (6 bases). The CDR3 has 16 residues. Germline V gives CDR1 MNHEY, CDR2 SMNVEV (reference sequence). With 3 bases removed from V and 2 bases from J, the gap between germline ends came to 11 bases. CDR3 in DNA: TGTGCCAGCAGTTTGGGAGGGGGACCCTATAATTCACCCCTCCACTTT. Translation gives CASSLGGGPYNSPLHF.

This clone was seen a few times. V is TRBV2 and J is TRBJ2-5; 9 nucleotides agree with TRBD2. The CDR3 covers 13 residues. Germline loops: CDR1 SNHLY, CDR2 FYNNEI. J lost 14 bases, V lost 1 base, and 8 bases had no gene match. As DNA, the CDR3 is TGTGCCAGCAGTGAAGGGGCTAGCGGGATGCCTTACTTC. This sequence encodes CASSEGASGMPYF.

This clone occurred a few times. This sequence joins TRBV4-1 and TRBJ1-5; TRBD1 is a possible D gene (6 bases). Germline CDR1 reads MGHRA; CDR2 reads YSYEKL. The CDR3 covers 14 residues. The V end lost 5 bases, the J end lost 4 bases, and 12 bases lay between the germline ends. The CDR3 coding sequence is TGCGCCAGCAGCAGGGCAGGGGCGAATCAGCCCCAGCATTTT. The encoded protein is CASSRAGANQPQHF.

The chain recombines TRBV9 with TRBJ2-3; TRBD1 might be the D (6 bases). The CDR3 consists of 14 residues. V was clipped by 0 bases and J by 4 bases, with 9 bases between them. Germline values: CDR1 SGDLS, CDR2 YYNGEE. The CDR3 nucleotides are TGTGCCAGCAGCGTAGGCAGGGGCTCAGATACGCAGTATTTT. Translating gives CASSVGRGSDTQYF. Supplemented by reference TRBV9 and TRBJ2-3, the full variable domain reads DSGVTQTPKHLITATGQRVTLRCSPRSGDLSVYWYQQSLDQGLQFLIQYYNGEERAKGNILERFSAQQFPDLHSELNLSSLELGDSALYFCASSVGRGSDTQYFGPGTRLTVL.

A word on this clone: The same CDR3 also results from other DNA sequences found in this sample. The CDR3 sequence: CASSLGTGVYGYTF. CDR3 sequence (DNA): TGTGCCAGCAGTCTCGGGACAGGGGTTTATGGCTACACCTTC. V and J are TRBV28 and TRBJ1-2; TRBD1 aligns across 10 bases. Germline trimming cut 5 bases from V and 5 bases from J; bases unmatched to any gene: 5. The CDR3 has 14 amino acids. The germline CDR1 and CDR2 sequences are MDHEN and SYDVKM.

The rearrangement joins TRBV14 to TRBJ2-1, with 8 bases lining up with TRBD2. There are 15 residues in the CDR3. Germline V gives CDR1 SGHDN, CDR2 FVKESK. V lost 1 base and J lost 7; bases outside the gene matches: 6. The CDR3 DNA sequence: TGTGCCAGCAGCCAAGCTGGGACTAGGGAGAATGAGCAGTTCTTC. Its protein is CASSQAGTRENEQFF.

The J gene is TRBJ2-7, the V gene TRBV6-1; TRBD2 matches at 12 bases. CDR1 is MNHNS, CDR2 SASEGT, per germline. The J segment lost 4 bases and the V segment lost 2 bases, leaving 12 bases of the junction unmatched. This CDR3 is built from 18 residues. CDR3 amino acids: CASSERSSGGAHRYEQYF. The CDR3 bases are TGTGCCAGCAGTGAACGGTCTAGCGGGGGGGCCCATCGGTACGAGCAGTACTTC.

The V and J genes are TRBV19 and TRBJ2-5, with D possibly being TRBD2 (6 bases). This CDR3 is 17 amino acids long. Germline V gene data show CDR1 as LNHDA and CDR2 as SQIVND (reference sequence). Trimming took off 2 bases at V and 5 bases at J, with 21 bases between the two ends. CDR3 nucleotides: TGTGCCAGTAGTATAAGTTCGTTCGGGGGACCCCGGGAGACCCAGTACTTC. Translated, it gives CASSISSFGGPRETQYF.

The chain joins TRBV24-1 to TRBJ1-2; D not resolved. The germline V gene has CDR1 KGHDR and CDR2 SFDVKD. There are 12 residues in the CDR3. Trimming pared 3 bases from V and 8 bases from J, leaving 9 bases between. The chain's CDR3 is CATSDPGSGYTF. The CDR3 coding sequence is TGTGCCACCAGTGATCCAGGTTCCGGCTACACCTTC.

J is TRBJ2-2 and V is TRBV10-3, with TRBD1 as a possible D gene (7 bases). The CDR3 extends over 15 amino acids. The V gene lost 3 bases and the J gene lost 3 bases, with 11 bases spanning the gap. In germline, CDR1 is ENHRY, CDR2 SYGVKD. The CDR3 loop is CAISDRGADTGELFF. DNA of the CDR3: TGTGCCATCAGTGACAGGGGGGCCGACACCGGGGAGCTGTTTTTT.

This clone appeared once. V gene TRBV9 combines with J gene TRBJ2-5; the D gene is possibly TRBD1 (6 bases). The V gene's germline CDR1 is SGDLS and CDR2 YYNGEE. V dropped 5 bases and J dropped 2 bases, with 10 bases sitting between them. The CDR3 runs 13 residues. The DNA of the CDR3 is TGTGCCAGCAGTGGGGGCCGGCAAGAGACCCAGTACTTC. This sequence encodes CASSGGRQETQYF.

The gene calls are TRBV4-2 and TRBJ1-4; 9 nucleotides agree with TRBD1. Looked up from germline, CDR1 is LGHNA and CDR2 is YNFKEQ. The length of the CDR3 is 17 residues. V gave up 2 bases and J gave up 0 bases; unmatched junction bases: 4. The CDR3 sequence is CASSQPRDRATNEKLFF. The DNA of the CDR3 is TGTGCCAGCAGCCAACCTCGGGACAGGGCAACTAATGAAAAACTGTTTTTT.

The genes are TRBV5-4 and TRBJ1-4; the D gene is possibly TRBD1 (5 bases). The CDR3 contains 12 residues. The V gene's germline CDR1 is SGHNT and CDR2 YYREEE (reference sequence). Trimming stripped 4 bases from V and 11 bases from J, with 12 bases between. CDR3 nucleotides: TGTGCCAGCAGCCCAGCGGGGGATAAACTGTTTTTT. This gives the protein CASSPAGDKLFF.